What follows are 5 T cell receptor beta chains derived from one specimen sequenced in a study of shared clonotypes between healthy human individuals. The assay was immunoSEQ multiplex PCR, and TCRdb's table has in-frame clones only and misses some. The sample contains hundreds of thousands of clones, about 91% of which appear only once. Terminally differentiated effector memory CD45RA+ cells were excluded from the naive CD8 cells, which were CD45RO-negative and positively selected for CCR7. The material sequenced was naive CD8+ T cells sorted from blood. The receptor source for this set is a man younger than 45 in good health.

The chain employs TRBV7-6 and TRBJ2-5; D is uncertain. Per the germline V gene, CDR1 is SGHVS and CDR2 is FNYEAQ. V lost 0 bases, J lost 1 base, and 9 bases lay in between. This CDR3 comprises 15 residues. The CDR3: CASSLALRVQETQYF. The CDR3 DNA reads TGTGCCAGCAGCTTAGCGCTCAGAGTCCAAGAGACCCAGTACTTC.

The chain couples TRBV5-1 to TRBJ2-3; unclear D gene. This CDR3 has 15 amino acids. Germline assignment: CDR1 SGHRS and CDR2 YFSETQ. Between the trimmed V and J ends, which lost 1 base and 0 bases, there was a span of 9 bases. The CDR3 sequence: CASSLRRDSTDTQYF. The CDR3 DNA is TGCGCCAGCAGCTTGCGTCGCGATAGCACAGATACGCAGTATTTT.

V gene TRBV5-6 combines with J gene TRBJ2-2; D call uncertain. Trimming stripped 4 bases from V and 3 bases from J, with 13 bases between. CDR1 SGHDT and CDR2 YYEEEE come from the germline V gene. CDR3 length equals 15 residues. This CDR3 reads CASSPPPFHTGELFF. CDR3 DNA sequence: TGTGCCAGCAGCCCACCCCCTTTCCACACCGGGGAGCTGTTTTTT.

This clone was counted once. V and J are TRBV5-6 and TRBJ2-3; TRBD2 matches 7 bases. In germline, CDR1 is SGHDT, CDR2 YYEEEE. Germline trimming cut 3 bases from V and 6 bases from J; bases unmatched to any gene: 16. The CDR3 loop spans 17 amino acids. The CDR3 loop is CASSWSRLAATPDTQYF. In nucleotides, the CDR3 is TGTGCCAGCAGCTGGTCCCGGCTAGCGGCCACCCCGGATACGCAGTATTTT.

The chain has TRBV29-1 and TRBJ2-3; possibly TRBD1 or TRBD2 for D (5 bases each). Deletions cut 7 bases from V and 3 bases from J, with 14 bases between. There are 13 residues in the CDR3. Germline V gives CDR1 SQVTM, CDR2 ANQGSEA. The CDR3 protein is CSAGQGATDTQYF. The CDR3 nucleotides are TGCAGCGCGGGGCAGGGCGCAACAGATACGCAGTATTTT.